Detailed here is one TCR beta chain. Other DNA sequences from this sample encode an identical CDR3 as well. Recruits, aged roughly 18 to 90 years, lived in 24 US areas. This sample stems from a study of blood T cell repertoires in COVID-19. Method: immunoSEQ multiplex PCR; TCRdb's copy keeps in-frame clones and lacks some. The data show a few hundred thousand clones, over 75% seen once. CDR3 length: 14 amino acids. Germline values: CDR1 SGHRS, CDR2 YFSETQ. The V end was cut by 0 bases, the J end by 0 bases, with 7 bases between. This clonotype was obtained from a man between 40 and 49 years old in a cohort exposed to, infected with or recovered from COVID-19 (not recorded which). What was sequenced was PBMCs or T cells enriched from blood (not recorded which). The chain couples TRBV5-1 to TRBJ2-7; D might be TRBD1 (5 bases). CDR3 sequence: CASSLGQSSYEQYF. The CDR3, as DNA: TGCGCCAGCAGCTTGGGACAGAGCTCCTACGAGCAGTACTTC. The full variable domain, with the rest looked up from reference TRBV5-1 and TRBJ2-7, is KAGVTQTPRYLIKTRGQQVTLSCSPISGHRSVSWYQQTPGQGLQFLFEYFSETQRNKGNFPGRFSGRQFSNSRSEMNVSTLELGDSALYLCASSLGQSSYEQYFGPGTRLTVT.